This TCR beta chain was observed in a study of T cell responses to AZD1222 COVID-19 vaccine. At the level of the study: Second-dose groups at about 4 or about 12 weeks were pooled.

V lost 0 bases and J lost 1; bases outside the gene matches: 5. The CDR3 runs 16 residues. Germline V gene lookup returns CDR1 SGHDT and CDR2 YYEEEE. Study-level points and caveats: Clonal diversity may have been underestimated, and the donors were mostly white British, with more females than males. Regions 160-218 and 743-854 dominated among vaccine-associated CD4 TCRs spanning spike. Of spike-specific TCRs, nearly half reportedly target regions left unmutated in variants.

Concerning this clone: Its antigen is not identified.

Data came from immunoSEQ multiplex PCR; TCRdb stores just in-frame clones and leaves some out. The data show about 100,000 clones, about 89% seen once. This chain links TRBV5-6 with TRBJ1-2; TRBD1 aligns across 8 bases. This specimen was peripheral blood, taken on day 0 of AZD1222 vaccination. This receptor was obtained from an adult in good health. The CDR3 here is CASSLGTGSLNYGYTF. The CDR3 nucleotides are TGTGCCAGCAGCTTGGGGACAGGGTCCCTTAACTATGGCTACACCTTC.